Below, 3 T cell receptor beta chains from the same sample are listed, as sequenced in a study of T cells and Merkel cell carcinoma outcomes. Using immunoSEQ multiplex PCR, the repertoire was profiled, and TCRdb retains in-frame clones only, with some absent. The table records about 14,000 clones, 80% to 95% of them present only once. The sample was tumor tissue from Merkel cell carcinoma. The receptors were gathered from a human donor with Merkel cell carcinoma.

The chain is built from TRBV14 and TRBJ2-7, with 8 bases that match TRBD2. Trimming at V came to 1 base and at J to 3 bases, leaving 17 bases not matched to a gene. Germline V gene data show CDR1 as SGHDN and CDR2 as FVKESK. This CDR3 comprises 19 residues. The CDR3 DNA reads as TGTGCCAGCAGCCAAGGTCGAAGGACCTCCCGGAGCGGGGGCTACGAGCAGTACTTC. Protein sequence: CASSQGRRTSRSGGYEQYF.

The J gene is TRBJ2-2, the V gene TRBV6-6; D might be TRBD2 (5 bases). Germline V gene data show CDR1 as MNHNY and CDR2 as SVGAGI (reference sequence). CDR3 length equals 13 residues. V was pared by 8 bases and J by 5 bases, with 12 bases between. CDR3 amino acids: CASPRGQTGELFF. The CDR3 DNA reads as TGTGCCAGCCCCCGAGGGCAAACCGGGGAGCTGTTTTTT.

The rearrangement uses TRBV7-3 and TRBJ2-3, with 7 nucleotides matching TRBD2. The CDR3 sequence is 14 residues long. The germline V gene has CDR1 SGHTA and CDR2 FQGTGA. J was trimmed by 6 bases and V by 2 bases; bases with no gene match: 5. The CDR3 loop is CASSLGLAADTQYF. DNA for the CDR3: TGTGCCAGCAGCTTAGGGCTAGCGGCCGATACGCAGTATTTT.